One T cell receptor (beta chain) is described in this entry. The data originate from a study of blood T cell repertoires in COVID-19. The CDR3 has 15 residues. Germline CDR1 reads MNHNS; CDR2 reads SASEGT. Unmatched junction bases numbered 7, after V lost 2 bases and J lost 7 bases. Assay: immunoSEQ multiplex PCR; the TCRdb copy retains only in-frame clones and omits some. The profile shows fewer than 350,000 clones, 85% of them singletons. Source material: PBMCs or T cells enriched from blood (not recorded which). This TCR was sampled from a woman between 50 and 59 years old who had recovered from COVID-19. This rearrangement joins TRBV6-1 to TRBJ2-2, with TRBD2 matching over 7 bases. This CDR3 is CASSEIREGNGELFF. CDR3 nucleotides: TGTGCCAGCAGTGAAATAAGGGAGGGGAACGGGGAGCTGTTTTTT.